Shown below are 20 T cell receptor beta chains from a single sample sequenced in a study of blood T cell repertoires in COVID-19. Data came from immunoSEQ multiplex PCR; TCRdb stores just in-frame clones and leaves some out. The data contain over 150,000 clones, 80% to 90% of them singletons. Sequenced sample: peripheral blood. Receptor source: a woman of 80 years or more with acute or convalescent COVID-19.

This clone appeared a single time. V gene TRBV29-1 combines with J gene TRBJ1-2; D is perhaps TRBD1 (5 bases). The V gene lost 4 bases and the J gene lost 8 bases, with 11 bases spanning the gap. Germline CDR1 reads SQVTM; CDR2 reads ANQGSEA. This CDR3 has 11 amino acids. The CDR3 protein is CSVGGGTGYTF. The DNA for the CDR3 is TGCAGCGTTGGGGGGGGAACCGGCTACACCTTC.

This chain links TRBV2 with TRBJ1-1, with 8 bases identical to TRBD1. The germline V gene encodes CDR1 SNHLY and CDR2 FYNNEI. Trimming removed 2 bases from V and 1 base from J; junction bases left unmatched: 9. The CDR3 totals 17 residues. The chain's CDR3 is CASSEPDRGTENTEAFF. In DNA form, the CDR3 reads TGTGCCAGCAGTGAACCCGACAGGGGAACGGAGAACACTGAAGCTTTCTTT. The complete variable domain, with remaining parts taken from reference TRBV2 and TRBJ1-1, reads EPEVTQTPSHQVTQMGQEVILRCVPISNHLYFYWYRQILGQKVEFLVSFYNNEISEKSEIFDDQFSVERPDGSNFTLKIRSTKLEDSAMYFCASSEPDRGTENTEAFFGQGTRLTVV.

This clone occurred once. An end of the junction does not agree with germline; a read error may underlie this. J is TRBJ2-5 and V is TRBV2; 8 bases match TRBD1. The CDR3 loop spans 15 amino acids. The germline CDR1 and CDR2 sequences are SNHLY and FYNNEI. CDR3: CASREGAGGLETQYF. The CDR3 nucleotides read TGTGCCAGCAGGGAAGGTGCAGGGGGCTTAGAGACCCAGTACTTC.

The chain combines TRBV15 with TRBJ2-1; D is uncertain. The V end was cut by 4 bases, the J end by 5 bases, with 6 bases between. The length of the CDR3 is 12 residues. Germline loops: CDR1 LNHNV, CDR2 YYDKDF (reference sequence). The CDR3 DNA follows: TGTGCCACCAGCAATACAAACAATGAGCAGTTCTTC. Encoded protein: CATSNTNNEQFF.

This clone was seen once. This chain links TRBV6-2 or TRBV6-3 with TRBJ1-1; TRBD1 matches 8 bases. CDR1 and CDR2 (germline): MNHEY, SVGEGT. This CDR3 is 16 amino acids long. The trim removed 4 bases at V and 8 bases at J, leaving 15 bases unmatched. CDR3 residues: CASSLLEQGVNKEAFF. CDR3 coding DNA: TGTGCCAGCAGTTTATTAGAACAGGGGGTAAACAAAGAAGCTTTCTTT.

This chain links TRBV3-1 (or the pseudogene TRBV3-2) with TRBJ2-1; TRBD2 matches at 12 bases. With V trimmed by 2 bases and J by 8 bases, 7 bases remained unmatched. CDR1 is LGHDT, CDR2 YNNKEL, per germline (reference sequence). The CDR3 contains 16 residues. The DNA of the CDR3 is TGTGCCAGCAGCCAACCCCTAGCGGGAGGGTTAGATGAGCAGTTCTTC. As protein: CASSQPLAGGLDEQFF.

The chain is built from TRBV10-3 and TRBJ2-2; the D gene is possibly TRBD2 (5 bases). Trimming pared 8 bases from V and 7 bases from J, leaving 8 bases between. The CDR3 consists of 11 residues. Germline assignment: CDR1 ENHRY and CDR2 SYGVKD. The CDR3 loop is CAIGRDGELFF. As DNA, the CDR3 is TGTGCCATCGGCCGGGACGGGGAGCTGTTTTTT.

This clone was counted only a few times. J is TRBJ2-7 and V is TRBV28; the match to TRBD2 covers 8 bases. Germline CDR1 reads MDHEN; CDR2 reads SYDVKM. Losses at the gene ends were 3 bases for V and 8 bases for J; bases not matched to a gene: 3. The CDR3 is made up of 12 amino acids. For the CDR3, the DNA is TGTGCCAGCAGTTTCCCGGGAGGGAAGCAGTACTTC. Translation gives CASSFPGGKQYF.

The genes are TRBV11-3 and TRBJ2-7; 9 bases are shared with TRBD1. The CDR3 length is 15 residues. V shed 5 bases, J shed 2 bases, and the junction held 7 bases outside the gene matches. The germline V gene has CDR1 SGHNT and CDR2 YENEEA. The CDR3 bases are TGTGCCAGCAGCGAAACCGGGACAGGGCCCTACGAGCAGTACTTC. Its protein is CASSETGTGPYEQYF.

The V call is TRBV5-1, the J call TRBJ2-1; 7 bases align to TRBD1. The ends lost 1 base at V and 10 bases at J; junction bases unmatched: 11. The CDR3 is made up of 15 amino acids. Per germline, CDR1 SGHRS and CDR2 YFSETQ. Here the CDR3 DNA reads TGCGCCAGCAGCTTGCAAGGGGGCCCCGATGAAGAGCAGTTCTTC. This gives the protein CASSLQGGPDEEQFF.

The V and J genes are TRBV6-5 and TRBJ2-7; a weak D match, TRBD1 (6 bases). From germline, CDR1 is MNHEY and CDR2 SVGAGI. The CDR3 totals 12 residues. V was cut by 6 bases and J by 3 bases, with 9 bases left in between. CDR3 sequence: CASRRGGYEQYF. CDR3 coding DNA: TGTGCCAGCAGACGAGGGGGCTACGAGCAGTACTTC.

The chain couples TRBV24-1 to TRBJ2-3; 7 nucleotides line up with TRBD2. Germline V gene lookup returns CDR1 KGHDR and CDR2 SFDVKD. Trimming at V came to 6 bases and at J to 6 bases, leaving 8 bases not matched to a gene. The CDR3 consists of 14 residues. The CDR3 DNA reads as TGTGCCACCAGTCCTCCCGGGAGGTGGGATACGCAGTATTTT. Translating it yields CATSPPGRWDTQYF.

The chain uses TRBV15 and TRBJ2-7, with D hard to call. The CDR3 loop spans 12 amino acids. Trimming cost V 0 bases and J 12 bases, with 12 bases left between them. Germline assignment: CDR1 LNHNV and CDR2 YYDKDF (reference sequence). The CDR3 coding sequence is TGTGCCACCAGCAGAGATCACGGTCTCCGGTACTTC. This encodes CATSRDHGLRYF.

This clone appeared a single time. CDR3 DNA sequence: TGCGCCAGCAGCCAAGTGTTATCCTATGGCTACACCTTC. As protein: CASSQVLSYGYTF. The chain carries TRBV4-3 and TRBJ1-2; D is unresolved. V lost 1 base and J 4 bases, leaving 7 bases between the germline ends. Germline V gene data show CDR1 as LGHNA and CDR2 as YSLEER. This CDR3 has 13 amino acids.

The genes are TRBV5-1 and TRBJ2-1; the match to TRBD2 covers 10 bases. Germline CDR1 and CDR2: SGHRS and YFSETQ. The V and J ends lost 1 base and 9 bases, in that order; junction bases with no gene match: 7. The CDR3 length is 15 residues. CDR3 DNA sequence: TGCGCCAGCAGCTTGTTACCTAGCGGGAGCAGTGAGCAGTTCTTC. Translated, it gives CASSLLPSGSSEQFF.

V usage is TRBV2 and J usage is TRBJ1-1; tentatively, D is TRBD1 (6 bases). CDR1 is SNHLY and CDR2 is FYNNEI in the germline V gene. The CDR3 has 14 residues. V lost 2 bases, J lost 4 bases, and 11 bases lay in between. The DNA of the CDR3 is TGTGCCAGCAGTGAACAGGGGTCGGCCACTGAAGCTTTCTTT. Protein sequence: CASSEQGSATEAFF.

The rearrangement uses TRBV5-1 and TRBJ1-1; no clear D gene. The V end lost 0 bases, the J end lost 0 bases, and 9 bases lay between the germline ends. The CDR3 consists of 15 residues. Germline values: CDR1 SGHRS, CDR2 YFSETQ. The DNA of the CDR3 is TGCGCCAGCAGCTTGGGGGCGTCAATGAACACTGAAGCTTTCTTT. Translating it yields CASSLGASMNTEAFF. Full variable domain (missing parts from reference TRBV5-1 and TRBJ1-1): KAGVTQTPRYLIKTRGQQVTLSCSPISGHRSVSWYQQTPGQGLQFLFEYFSETQRNKGNFPGRFSGRQFSNSRSEMNVSTLELGDSALYLCASSLGASMNTEAFFGQGTRLTVV.

The V call is TRBV30, the J call TRBJ1-2; TRBD1 matches 7 bases. The CDR3 is 15 amino acids. Unmatched junction bases numbered 13, after V lost 1 base and J lost 8 bases. The germline gives CDR1 GTSNPN, CDR2 SVGIG (reference sequence). The CDR3 bases are TGTGCCTGGAGTGCCAACAGACAGGGATGGCGGGGCTACACCTTC. This codes for CAWSANRQGWRGYTF.

This chain joins TRBV6-5 and TRBJ2-2; possible D gene TRBD1, 6 bases. The CDR3 loop spans 13 amino acids. CDR1 and CDR2 from the germline V gene are MNHEY and SVGAGI. The ends were cut back, 6 bases at V and 2 bases at J, with 7 bases in the middle. The CDR3 loop is CASRQGNTGELFF. CDR3 in DNA: TGTGCCAGCAGACAGGGAAACACCGGGGAGCTGTTTTTT.

The chain has TRBV4-3 and TRBJ2-7; no firm D call. The CDR3 sequence is 14 residues long. The germline CDR1 and CDR2 sequences are LGHNA and YSLEER. V was trimmed by 0 bases and J by 5 bases, leaving 11 bases between them. CDR3 protein: CASSQDVFFDEQYF. CDR3 DNA sequence: TGCGCCAGCAGCCAAGATGTGTTTTTCGACGAGCAGTACTTC.